This T cell receptor beta chain was observed in a study of T cell responses to AZD1222 COVID-19 vaccine. Assay used: immunoSEQ multiplex PCR; TCRdb lists only in-frame clones, some missing. The sample gives 90,000 to 150,000 clones, roughly 90% of which show up once; roughly 4.2% is in the top ten. CDR3 length equals 17 residues. J gave up 1 base and V 4 bases, and 8 bases lay outside the gene matches. CDR1 is SGHDN and CDR2 is FVKESK in the germline V gene. This clone was recorded only once. The source of this sequence is an adult in good health. The material was peripheral blood, obtained on day 0 of AZD1222 vaccination. The chain employs TRBV14 and TRBJ2-3; 10 bases map to TRBD1. This CDR3 is CASSPRTGGLRTDTQYF. The CDR3 coding sequence is TGTGCCAGCAGCCCCCGGACAGGGGGTCTTCGCACAGATACGCAGTATTTT. The full variable domain, with the rest looked up from reference TRBV14 and TRBJ2-3, is EAGVTQFPSHSVIEKGQTVTLRCDPISGHDNLYWYRRVMGKEIKFLLHFVKESKQDESGMPNNRFLAERTGGTYSTLKVQPAELEDSGVYFCASSPRTGGLRTDTQYFGPGTRLTVL.